This T cell receptor beta chain was identified in a study of blood T cell repertoires in COVID-19. V trimming: 1 base; J trimming: 5 bases; junction bases outside the gene matches: 3. The CDR3 consists of 15 residues. Germline lookup yields CDR1 SGHDN and CDR2 FVKESK. Under the authors' procedure: Reference gene primer amplification yielded estimated nucleated cell counts. Method: immunoSEQ multiplex PCR; TCRdb's copy keeps in-frame clones and lacks some. V and J calls and clone size are given by that table; D and trimming were obtained from the DNA. The table lists about 87,000 clones, roughly 76% of them singletons.

Material for sequencing was peripheral blood. The V and J genes are TRBV14 and TRBJ2-1; 9 nucleotides match TRBD1. This sequence was found in a woman aged 50 to 60 with acute or convalescent COVID-19. The CDR3 loop is CASSQGQGVNNEQFF. CDR3 nucleotides: TGTGCCAGCAGCCAAGGACAGGGGGTTAACAATGAGCAGTTCTTC.